This T cell receptor beta chain is drawn from a study of blood T cells in healthy people across ages. Looked up from germline, CDR1 is DFQATT and CDR2 is SNEGSKA (reference sequence). This CDR3 comprises 15 residues. V dropped 6 bases and J dropped 1 base, with 16 bases sitting between them. This clonotype was counted between two and nine times. Alongside a J-beta primer mix, a sample-barcoded 5' primer served in a second PCR lasting 7 to 11 cycles. Via MiXCR, TCRdb re-called the 5' RACE reads, giving one row per CDR3 protein. The sample includes about 810,000 distinct CDR3 sequences, 35% to 40% of them seen just once. Each donor was a healthy Caucasian individual from Russia, aged roughly 6 to 90.

The rearrangement links TRBV20-1 to TRBJ1-5; D might be TRBD1 (5 bases). Sample: blood. The clonotype originates from a young man in good health. Here the CDR3 DNA reads TGCAGTGCCTTAGACCCAGGGTCAAGCAATCAGCCCCAGCATTTT. This encodes CSALDPGSSNQPQHF.